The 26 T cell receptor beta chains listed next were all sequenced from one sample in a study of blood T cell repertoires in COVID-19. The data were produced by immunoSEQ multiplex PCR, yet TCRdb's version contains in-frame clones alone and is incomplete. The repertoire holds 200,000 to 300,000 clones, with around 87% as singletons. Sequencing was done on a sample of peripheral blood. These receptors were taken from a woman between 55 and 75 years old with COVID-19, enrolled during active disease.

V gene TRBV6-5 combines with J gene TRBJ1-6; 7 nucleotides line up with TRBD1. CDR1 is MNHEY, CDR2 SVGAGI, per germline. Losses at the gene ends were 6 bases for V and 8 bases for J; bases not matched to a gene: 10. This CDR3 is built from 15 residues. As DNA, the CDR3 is TGTGCCAGCAGAGACCGGGACAGTATTTATTCACCCCTCCACTTT. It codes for CASRDRDSIYSPLHF.

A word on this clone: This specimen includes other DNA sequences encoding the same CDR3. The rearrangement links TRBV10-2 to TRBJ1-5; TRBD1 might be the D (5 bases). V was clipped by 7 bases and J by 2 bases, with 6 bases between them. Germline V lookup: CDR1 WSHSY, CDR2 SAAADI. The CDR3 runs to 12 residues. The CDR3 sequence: CASTGGNQPQHF. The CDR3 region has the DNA TGCGCCAGCACGGGGGGCAATCAGCCCCAGCATTTT.

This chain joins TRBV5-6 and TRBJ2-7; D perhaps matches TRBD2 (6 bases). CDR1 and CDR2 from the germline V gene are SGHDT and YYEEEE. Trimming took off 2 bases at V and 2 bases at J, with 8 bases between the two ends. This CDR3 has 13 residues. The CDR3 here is CASSFRETYEQYF. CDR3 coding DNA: TGTGCCAGCAGCTTCCGGGAGACCTACGAGCAGTACTTC.

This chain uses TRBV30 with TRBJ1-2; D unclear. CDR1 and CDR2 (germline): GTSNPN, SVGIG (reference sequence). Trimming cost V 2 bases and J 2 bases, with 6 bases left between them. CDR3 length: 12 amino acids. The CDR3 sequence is CAWSSQNYGYTF. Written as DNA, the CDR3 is TGTGCCTGGAGTTCTCAGAACTATGGCTACACCTTC.

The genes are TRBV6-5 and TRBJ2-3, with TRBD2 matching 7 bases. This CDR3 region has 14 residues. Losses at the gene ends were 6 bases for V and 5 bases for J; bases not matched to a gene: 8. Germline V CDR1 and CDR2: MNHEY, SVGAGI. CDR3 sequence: CASSLQLAIDTQYF. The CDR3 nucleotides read TGTGCCAGCAGCCTTCAACTAGCGATAGATACGCAGTATTTT.

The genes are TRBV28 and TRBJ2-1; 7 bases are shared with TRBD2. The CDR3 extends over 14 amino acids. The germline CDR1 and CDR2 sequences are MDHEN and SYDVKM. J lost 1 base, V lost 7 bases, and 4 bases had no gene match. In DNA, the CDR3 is TGTGCCAGCAAGGGGCGGGAGTCCTACAATGAGCAGTTCTTC. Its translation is CASKGRESYNEQFF.

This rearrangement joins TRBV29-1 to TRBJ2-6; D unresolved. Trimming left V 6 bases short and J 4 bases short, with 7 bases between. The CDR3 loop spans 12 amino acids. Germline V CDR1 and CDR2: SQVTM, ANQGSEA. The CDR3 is CSVRGGANVLTF. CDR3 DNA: TGCAGCGTCCGAGGAGGGGCCAACGTCCTGACTTTC.

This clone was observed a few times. CDR3 protein: CASSPDRLMRPQHF. In DNA, the CDR3 is TGTGCCAGCAGCCCAGACAGGCTGATGAGGCCCCAGCATTTT. The chain combines TRBV7-2 with TRBJ1-5, with D perhaps matching TRBD1 (6 bases). CDR1 SGHTA and CDR2 FQGNSA come from the germline V gene. The V and J ends lost 5 bases and 9 bases respectively, with 17 bases between them. This CDR3 is built from 14 residues.

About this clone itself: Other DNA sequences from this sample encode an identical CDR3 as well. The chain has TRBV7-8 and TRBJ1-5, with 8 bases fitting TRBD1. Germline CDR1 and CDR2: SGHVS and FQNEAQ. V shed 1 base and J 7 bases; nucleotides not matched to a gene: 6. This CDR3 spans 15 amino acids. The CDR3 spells CASSLVGQGLQPQHF. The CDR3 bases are TGTGCCAGCAGCTTAGTTGGACAGGGTTTACAGCCCCAGCATTTT.

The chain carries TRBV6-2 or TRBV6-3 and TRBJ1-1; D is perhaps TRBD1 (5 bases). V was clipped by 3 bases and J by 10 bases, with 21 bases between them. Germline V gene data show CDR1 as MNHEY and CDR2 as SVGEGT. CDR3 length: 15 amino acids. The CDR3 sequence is CASSYWGRVGTGAFF. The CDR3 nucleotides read TGTGCCAGCAGTTATTGGGGCCGGGTAGGTACCGGAGCTTTCTTT.

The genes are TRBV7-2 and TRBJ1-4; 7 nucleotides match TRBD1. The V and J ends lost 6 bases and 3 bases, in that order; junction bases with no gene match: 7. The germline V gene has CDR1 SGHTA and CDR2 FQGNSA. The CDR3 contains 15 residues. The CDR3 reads CASSLQTGPNEKLFF. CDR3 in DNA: TGTGCCAGCAGTCTGCAGACAGGGCCTAATGAAAAACTGTTTTTT.

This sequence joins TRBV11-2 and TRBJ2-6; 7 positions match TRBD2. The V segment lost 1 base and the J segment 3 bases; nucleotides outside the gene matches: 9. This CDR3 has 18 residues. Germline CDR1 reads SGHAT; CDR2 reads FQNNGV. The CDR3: CASSLGLGGGLGANVLTF. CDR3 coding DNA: TGTGCCAGCAGCTTAGGGCTCGGGGGAGGGCTTGGGGCCAACGTCCTGACTTTC. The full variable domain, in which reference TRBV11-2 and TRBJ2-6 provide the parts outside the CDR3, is EAGVAQSPRYKIIEKRQSVAFWCNPISGHATLYWYQQILGQGPKLLIQFQNNGVVDDSQLPKDRFSAERLKGVDSTLKIQPAKLEDSAVYLCASSLGLGGGLGANVLTFGAGSRLTVL.

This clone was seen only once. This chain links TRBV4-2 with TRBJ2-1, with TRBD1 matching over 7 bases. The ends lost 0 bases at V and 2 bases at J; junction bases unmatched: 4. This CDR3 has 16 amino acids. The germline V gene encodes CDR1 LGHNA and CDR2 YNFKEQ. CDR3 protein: CASSQEGQGAYNEQFF. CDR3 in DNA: TGTGCCAGCAGCCAAGAGGGCCAGGGGGCCTACAATGAGCAGTTCTTC.

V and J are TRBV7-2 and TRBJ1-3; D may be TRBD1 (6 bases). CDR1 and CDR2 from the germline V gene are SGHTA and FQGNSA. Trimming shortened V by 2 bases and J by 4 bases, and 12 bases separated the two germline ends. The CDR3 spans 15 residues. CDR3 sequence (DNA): TGTGCCAGCAGCTTAACGGGGGGCACGGGAAACACCATATATTTT. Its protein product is CASSLTGGTGNTIYF.

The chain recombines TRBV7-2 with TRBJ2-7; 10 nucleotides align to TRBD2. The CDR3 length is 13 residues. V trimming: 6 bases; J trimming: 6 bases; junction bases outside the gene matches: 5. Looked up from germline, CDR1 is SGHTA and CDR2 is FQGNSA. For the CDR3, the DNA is TGTGCCAGCAGAGTAGCGGGAGGTCCCGAGCAGTACTTC. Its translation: CASRVAGGPEQYF.

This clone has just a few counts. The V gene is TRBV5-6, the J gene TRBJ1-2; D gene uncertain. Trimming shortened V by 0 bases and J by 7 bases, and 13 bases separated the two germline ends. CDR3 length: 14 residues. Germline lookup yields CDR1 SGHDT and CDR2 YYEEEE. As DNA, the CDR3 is TGTGCCAGCAGCTTGGGAGGGAATCCCGGTGGCTACACCTTC. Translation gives CASSLGGNPGGYTF. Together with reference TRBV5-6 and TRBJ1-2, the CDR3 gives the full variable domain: DAGVTQSPTHLIKTRGQQVTLRCSPKSGHDTVSWYQQALGQGPQFIFQYYEEEERQRGNFPDRFSGHQFPNYSSELNVNALLLGDSALYLCASSLGGNPGGYTFGSGTRLTVV.

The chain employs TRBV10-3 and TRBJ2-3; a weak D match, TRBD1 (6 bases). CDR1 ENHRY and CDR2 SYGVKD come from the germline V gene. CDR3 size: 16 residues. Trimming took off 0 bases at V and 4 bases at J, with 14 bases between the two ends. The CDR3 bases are TGTGCCATCAGTGAGTCAACAGGGATGGGGGCAGATACGCAGTATTTT. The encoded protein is CAISESTGMGADTQYF.

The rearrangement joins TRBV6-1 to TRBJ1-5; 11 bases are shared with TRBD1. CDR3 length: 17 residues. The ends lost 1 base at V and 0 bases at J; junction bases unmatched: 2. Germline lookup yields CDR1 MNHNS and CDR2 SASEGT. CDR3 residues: CASSEGTGGSSNQPQHF. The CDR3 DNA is TGTGCCAGCAGTGAAGGGACAGGGGGCTCTAGCAATCAGCCCCAGCATTTT.

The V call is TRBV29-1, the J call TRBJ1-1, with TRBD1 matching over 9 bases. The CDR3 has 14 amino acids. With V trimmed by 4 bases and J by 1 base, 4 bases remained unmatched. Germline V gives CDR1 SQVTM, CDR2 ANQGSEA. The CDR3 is CSVGKTGGNTEAFF. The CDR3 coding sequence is TGCAGCGTTGGCAAGACAGGGGGGAACACTGAAGCTTTCTTT.

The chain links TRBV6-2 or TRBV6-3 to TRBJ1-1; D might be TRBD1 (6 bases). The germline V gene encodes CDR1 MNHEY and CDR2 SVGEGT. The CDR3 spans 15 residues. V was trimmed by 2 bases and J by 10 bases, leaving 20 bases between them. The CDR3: CASSYLPRGRGRAFF. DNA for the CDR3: TGTGCCAGCAGTTACCTACCTCGAGGCAGGGGTCGAGCTTTCTTT.

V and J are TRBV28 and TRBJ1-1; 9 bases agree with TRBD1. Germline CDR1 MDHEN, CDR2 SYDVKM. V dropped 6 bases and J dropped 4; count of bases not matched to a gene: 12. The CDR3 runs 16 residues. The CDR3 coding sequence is TGTGCCAGCAGCCCTCCTACAGGGGGCTTGGGCACTGAAGCTTTCTTT. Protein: CASSPPTGGLGTEAFF.

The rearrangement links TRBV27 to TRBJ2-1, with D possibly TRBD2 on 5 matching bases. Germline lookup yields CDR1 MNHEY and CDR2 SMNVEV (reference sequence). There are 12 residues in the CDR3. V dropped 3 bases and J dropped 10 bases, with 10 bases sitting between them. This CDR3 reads CASSFRRGEQFF. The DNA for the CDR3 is TGTGCCAGCAGTTTCCGACGAGGGGAGCAGTTCTTC.

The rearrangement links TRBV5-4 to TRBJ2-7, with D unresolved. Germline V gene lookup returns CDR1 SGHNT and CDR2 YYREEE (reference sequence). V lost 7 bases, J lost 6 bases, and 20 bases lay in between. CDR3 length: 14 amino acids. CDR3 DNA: TGTGCCAGCGAAATTGGCGGCAGAGTGCTCGAGCAGTACTTC. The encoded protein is CASEIGGRVLEQYF.

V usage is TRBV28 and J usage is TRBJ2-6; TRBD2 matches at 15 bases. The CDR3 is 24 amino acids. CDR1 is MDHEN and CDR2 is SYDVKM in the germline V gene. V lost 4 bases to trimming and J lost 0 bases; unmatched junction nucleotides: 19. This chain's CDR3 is CASSYYRRTSGRENSLSGANVLTF. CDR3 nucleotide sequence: TGTGCCAGCAGTTACTACCGGAGGACTAGCGGGAGGGAGAACTCTCTCTCTGGGGCCAACGTCCTGACTTTC.

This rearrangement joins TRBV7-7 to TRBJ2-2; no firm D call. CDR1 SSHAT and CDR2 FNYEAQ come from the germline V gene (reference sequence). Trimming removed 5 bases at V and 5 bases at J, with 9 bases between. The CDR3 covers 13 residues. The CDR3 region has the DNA TGTGCCAGCAGCCCAACAGTGACCGGGGAGCTGTTTTTT. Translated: CASSPTVTGELFF.

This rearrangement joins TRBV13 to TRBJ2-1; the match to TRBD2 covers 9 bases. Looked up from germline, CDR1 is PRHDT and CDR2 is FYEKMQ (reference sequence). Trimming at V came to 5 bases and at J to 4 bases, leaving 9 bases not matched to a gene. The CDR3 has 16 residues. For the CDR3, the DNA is TGTGCCAGCAGCCCCTTGGCGGGAGGGCCTTACAATGAGCAGTTCTTC. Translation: CASSPLAGGPYNEQFF.